A single sample gave rise to the 27 T cell receptor beta chains below, sequenced in a study of shared clonotypes between healthy human individuals. Clones were read by immunoSEQ multiplex PCR, and TCRdb kept only the in-frame ones, dropping some. The table records fewer than 850,000 clones, about nine tenths of them present only once. The sequencing input was memory CD8+ T cells from PBMCs. Subset defined: CD45RO+ cells pooled with CCR7-negative TemRA cells. Receptor source: a young man in good health. Some clones in this sample may be carry-over from other donors' samples.

The rearrangement uses TRBV30 and TRBJ1-2; 8 nucleotides agree with TRBD1. The length of the CDR3 is 13 residues. Unmatched junction bases numbered 3, after V lost 0 bases and J lost 6 bases. Germline V gene lookup returns CDR1 GTSNPN and CDR2 SVGIG (reference sequence). This CDR3 reads CAWSVRTGNGYTF. The CDR3 DNA is TGTGCCTGGAGTGTCAGGACAGGGAATGGCTACACCTTC.

This rearrangement joins TRBV5-4 to TRBJ2-7; D gene ambiguous. Between the trimmed V and J ends, which lost 4 bases and 1 base, there was a span of 3 bases. Germline CDR1 and CDR2: SGHNT and YYREEE (reference sequence). CDR3 length: 11 residues. The CDR3 DNA reads as TGTGCCAGCAGCCCGTCCTACGAGCAGTACTTC. Its translation: CASSPSYEQYF.

This clone was detected many times. The J gene is TRBJ2-1, the V gene TRBV9; 9 bases agree with TRBD2. The CDR3 covers 13 residues. J gave up 6 bases and V 4 bases, and 2 bases lay outside the gene matches. Germline CDR1 and CDR2: SGDLS and YYNGEE. CDR3 region: CASSYSGSNEQFF. The CDR3 DNA is TGTGCCAGCAGCTATAGCGGGAGCAATGAGCAGTTCTTC.

This clone appeared a few times. The V and J genes are TRBV5-4 and TRBJ1-1; D is undetermined. Germline V gives CDR1 SGHNT, CDR2 YYREEE (reference sequence). The V and J ends lost 2 bases and 1 base respectively, with 6 bases between them. The length of the CDR3 is 13 residues. The CDR3 nucleotides read TGTGCCAGCAGCTTTAACTCGAACACTGAAGCTTTCTTT. Residues: CASSFNSNTEAFF. Variable domain in full (rest from reference TRBV5-4 and TRBJ1-1): ETGVTQSPTHLIKTRGQQVTLRCSSQSGHNTVSWYQQALGQGPQFIFQYYREEENGRGNFPPRFSGLQFPNYSSELNVNALELDDSALYLCASSFNSNTEAFFGQGTRLTVV.

V usage is TRBV29-1 and J usage is TRBJ2-7; 9 positions match TRBD1. This CDR3 comprises 14 residues. From germline, CDR1 is SQVTM and CDR2 ANQGSEA. With V trimmed by 6 bases and J by 4 bases, 10 bases remained unmatched. CDR3 amino acids: CSVLGPGQGYEQYF. Here the CDR3 DNA reads TGCAGCGTACTGGGGCCGGGACAGGGATACGAGCAGTACTTC.

The chain carries TRBV10-3 and TRBJ2-3; 7 bases agree with TRBD2. The trim removed 5 bases at V and 1 base at J, leaving 3 bases unmatched. The germline V gene has CDR1 ENHRY and CDR2 SYGVKD. This CDR3 is built from 14 residues. CDR3 DNA sequence: TGTGCCATCAGTTTTGCGGGGGGCACAGATACGCAGTATTTT. Its protein is CAISFAGGTDTQYF.

This clone was observed once. The rearrangement joins TRBV4-3 to TRBJ1-2; TRBD1 might be the D (5 bases). The CDR3 covers 15 residues. Germline V gene lookup returns CDR1 LGHNA and CDR2 YSLEER. V was cut by 0 bases and J by 4 bases, with 12 bases left in between. In DNA form, the CDR3 reads TGCGCCAGCAGCCAAGACCCGCAGGGAGGCTATGGCTACACCTTC. Translated: CASSQDPQGGYGYTF.

CDR3 loop: CATSRGPYTEAFF. For the CDR3, the DNA is TGCGCCACCTCGAGGGGGCCTTACACTGAAGCTTTCTTT. The chain employs TRBV10-2 and TRBJ1-1; 7 bases map to TRBD1. The trim removed 10 bases at V and 3 bases at J, leaving 8 bases unmatched. CDR1 and CDR2 from the germline V gene are WSHSY and SAAADI. The CDR3 consists of 13 residues.

This rearrangement joins TRBV18 to TRBJ1-3; D uncertain. The germline V and J ends were trimmed by 3 bases and 2 bases, with 11 bases remaining between them. The CDR3 extends over 15 amino acids. Germline-derived CDR1 and CDR2 are KGHSH and LQKENI. The CDR3 DNA reads TGTGCCAGCTCACCGGGAGGATATGCTGGAAACACCATATATTTT. Protein sequence: CASSPGGYAGNTIYF.

The V and J genes are TRBV9 and TRBJ1-1; D unresolved. V was cut by 0 bases and J by 1 base, with 10 bases left in between. Germline assignment: CDR1 SGDLS and CDR2 YYNGEE. The CDR3 has 15 residues. CDR3: CASSVAGVGNTEAFF. Written as DNA, the CDR3 is TGTGCCAGCAGCGTAGCTGGCGTGGGGAACACTGAAGCTTTCTTT.

The chain joins TRBV27 to TRBJ2-4; D may correspond to TRBD1 or TRBD2 (5 bases each). CDR1 MNHEY and CDR2 SMNVEV come from the germline V gene (reference sequence). The CDR3 loop spans 15 amino acids. V lost 5 bases and J 6 bases, leaving 17 bases between the germline ends. CDR3 nucleotides: TGTGCCAGCAGTCCCCAAGGGGACGGCCTAAACATTCAGTACTTC. As protein: CASSPQGDGLNIQYF.

The chain is built from TRBV10-2 and TRBJ2-3; D could derive from TRBD1 or TRBD2 (6 bases each). This CDR3 has 15 amino acids. The V gene's germline CDR1 is WSHSY and CDR2 SAAADI. Trimming took 4 bases from V and 2 from J, leaving 13 bases between them. The CDR3 DNA is TGCGCCAGCAGTGGAGGGGGGCAGCCCACAGATACGCAGTATTTT. This codes for CASSGGGQPTDTQYF.

V usage is TRBV7-9 and J usage is TRBJ2-7, with D tentatively TRBD1 (6 bases). Trimming removed 6 bases at V and 0 bases at J, with 18 bases between. Looked up from germline, CDR1 is SEHNR and CDR2 is FQNEAQ (reference sequence). CDR3 length: 16 amino acids. CDR3 region: CASSSPDRTSSYEQYF. In DNA form, the CDR3 reads TGTGCCAGCAGTTCCCCTGACAGGACGAGCTCCTACGAGCAGTACTTC. The whole variable domain, filled in from reference TRBV7-9 and TRBJ2-7, reads DTGVSQNPRHKITKRGQNVTFRCDPISEHNRLYWYRQTLGQGPEFLTYFQNEAQLEKSRLLSDRFSAERPKGSFSTLEIQRTEQGDSAMYLCASSSPDRTSSYEQYFGPGTRLTVT.

The chain combines TRBV13 with TRBJ2-2; 9 bases fit TRBD2. The CDR3 has 16 amino acids. Germline values: CDR1 PRHDT, CDR2 FYEKMQ (reference sequence). The V gene end was trimmed by 5 bases and the J gene end by 1 base; junction bases not matched to a gene: 5. The CDR3 sequence: CASSPRLAENTGELFF. The CDR3 region has the DNA TGTGCCAGCAGCCCGAGACTAGCGGAGAACACCGGGGAGCTGTTTTTT.

The chain couples TRBV7-9 to TRBJ2-3; 9 nucleotides match TRBD2. This CDR3 has 16 amino acids. The trim removed 0 bases at V and 3 bases at J, leaving 4 bases unmatched. Per the germline V gene, CDR1 is SEHNR and CDR2 is FQNEAQ (reference sequence). CDR3 region: CASSLASGRPTDTQYF. For the CDR3, the DNA is TGTGCCAGCAGCTTAGCTAGCGGGAGACCTACAGATACGCAGTATTTT.

This chain links TRBV28 with TRBJ1-2; 11 positions match TRBD1. CDR3 length: 16 residues. Germline V gene lookup returns CDR1 MDHEN and CDR2 SYDVKM. V lost 3 bases and J lost 2; bases outside the gene matches: 5. CDR3 protein: CASSLWTGGLNYGYTF. The CDR3 nucleotides read TGTGCCAGCAGTTTGTGGACAGGGGGCTTAAACTATGGCTACACCTTC.

The V and J genes are TRBV6-5 and TRBJ1-4, with D possibly being TRBD1 (6 bases). Germline V gives CDR1 MNHEY, CDR2 SVGAGI. The V end was cut by 10 bases, the J end by 6 bases, with 12 bases between. The CDR3 spans 12 residues. The CDR3 here is CATGARDEKLFF. The CDR3 nucleotides read TGTGCCACGGGGGCCCGTGATGAAAAACTGTTTTTT.

This clone turned up a few times. This chain connects TRBV14 to TRBJ2-1, with TRBD2 matching over 10 bases. CDR3 length: 16 amino acids. Germline CDR1 and CDR2: SGHDN and FVKESK. With V trimmed by 5 bases and J by 2 bases, 6 bases remained unmatched. The CDR3 is CASSSASGSAYNEQFF. The CDR3 DNA is TGTGCCAGCAGCTCTGCTAGCGGGAGCGCCTACAATGAGCAGTTCTTC.

V and J are TRBV13 and TRBJ1-1; D call uncertain. Per germline, CDR1 PRHDT and CDR2 FYEKMQ (reference sequence). Trimming cost V 10 bases and J 4 bases, with 16 bases left between them. This CDR3 is 13 amino acids long. CDR3 amino acids: CATKIARVTEAFF. The CDR3 nucleotides are TGTGCCACTAAAATTGCTCGGGTCACTGAAGCTTTCTTT.

The chain has TRBV7-9 and TRBJ2-1; D gene unclear. Germline CDR1 SEHNR, CDR2 FQNEAQ (reference sequence). V was cut by 2 bases and J by 2 bases, with 22 bases left in between. This CDR3 comprises 19 residues. DNA for the CDR3: TGTGCCAGCAGCTTATCGGTTATCTGGAGCCTAAGTCCCTACAATGAGCAGTTCTTC. Translation gives CASSLSVIWSLSPYNEQFF.

The genes are TRBV12-5 and TRBJ2-1; no clear D. This CDR3 has 11 residues. Trimming cost V 2 bases and J 10 bases, with 6 bases left between them. Germline-derived CDR1 and CDR2 are LGHNT and FRNRAP. The DNA for the CDR3 is TGTGCTAGTGGTTTGTCGGGCGAGCAGTTCTTC. Protein sequence: CASGLSGEQFF.

V usage is TRBV9 and J usage is TRBJ2-3, with D possibly called TRBD1 or TRBD2 (5 bases each). The CDR3 consists of 15 residues. Germline CDR1 SGDLS, CDR2 YYNGEE. Trimming took 0 bases from V and 6 from J, leaving 14 bases between them. Here the CDR3 reads CASSVGDPPQDTQYF. In DNA form, the CDR3 reads TGTGCCAGCAGCGTAGGGGACCCCCCCCAGGATACGCAGTATTTT.

This chain uses TRBV29-1 with TRBJ2-5, with 12 bases that match TRBD2. The J call is doubtful: the DNA matches TRBJ2-7 better. The CDR3 length is 17 residues. Germline V gives CDR1 SQVTM, CDR2 ANQGSEA. The CDR3 protein is CSVDLDRGTSGSYEQYF. The CDR3 DNA sequence: TGCAGCGTTGATCTGGACAGGGGGACTAGCGGGTCCTACGAGCAGTACTTC.

The rearrangement joins TRBV11-1 to TRBJ2-7; 8 bases are a match to TRBD1. After removal of 4 bases from V and 3 bases from J, the junction contained 8 bases not matched to a gene. From germline, CDR1 is SGHAT and CDR2 FQDESV (reference sequence). The CDR3 has 15 residues. CDR3 bases: TGTGCCAGCAGCTGGGCCGGGACAGGAGGCTACGAGCAGTACTTC. As protein: CASSWAGTGGYEQYF.

The genes are TRBV6-5 and TRBJ2-7; D is possibly TRBD1 (6 bases). There are 11 residues in the CDR3. In germline, CDR1 is MNHEY, CDR2 SVGAGI. The ends were cut back, 8 bases at V and 4 bases at J, with 9 bases in the middle. The chain's CDR3 is CASGTFYEQYF. In DNA, the CDR3 is TGTGCCAGCGGGACATTTTACGAGCAGTACTTC.

The CDR3 loop reads CASSAGNNYGYTF. The CDR3 DNA follows: TGTGCCAGCAGCGCGGGAAATAACTATGGCTACACCTTC. The V gene is TRBV9, the J gene TRBJ1-2; D is undetermined. Germline assignment: CDR1 SGDLS and CDR2 YYNGEE. The CDR3 runs 13 residues. Trimming removed 3 bases from V and 1 base from J, with 7 bases in between. Using reference TRBV9 and TRBJ1-2 for the parts outside the CDR3, the full variable domain is DSGVTQTPKHLITATGQRVTLRCSPRSGDLSVYWYQQSLDQGLQFLIQYYNGEERAKGNILERFSAQQFPDLHSELNLSSLELGDSALYFCASSAGNNYGYTFGSGTRLTVV.

The chain carries TRBV7-3 and TRBJ2-7; 8 nucleotides agree with TRBD2. Trimming at V came to 5 bases and at J to 4 bases, leaving 4 bases not matched to a gene. Germline CDR1 and CDR2: SGHTA and FQGTGA. The CDR3 is 13 amino acids. The CDR3 loop is CASSPGLGYEQYF. CDR3 bases: TGTGCCAGCAGCCCGGGACTAGGTTACGAGCAGTACTTC. The variable domain in full, completed from reference TRBV7-3 and TRBJ2-7, reads GAGVSQTPSNKVTEKGKYVELRCDPISGHTALYWYRQSLGQGPEFLIYFQGTGAADDSGLPNDRFFAVRPEGSVSTLKIQRTERGDSAVYLCASSPGLGYEQYFGPGTRLTVT.